These 13 T cell receptor beta chains were all obtained from the same sample, sequenced in a study of T cells in localized non-small cell lung cancer. The assay was immunoSEQ multiplex PCR, and TCRdb's table has in-frame clones only and misses some. The sample has 5,500 to 7,000 clones; 84% are singletons. Material: peripheral blood mononuclear cells, obtained before any cancer treatment. These TCRs come from a female donor aged 60 or older with stage II lung adenocarcinoma.

The chain links TRBV4-1 to TRBJ1-2, with 8 nucleotides matching TRBD1. Looked up from germline, CDR1 is MGHRA and CDR2 is YSYEKL. The CDR3 runs 15 residues. Losses at the gene ends were 0 bases for V and 6 bases for J; bases not matched to a gene: 6. The CDR3 reads CASSQDTTGANGYTF. Here the CDR3 DNA reads TGCGCCAGCAGCCAAGATACGACAGGGGCGAATGGCTACACCTTC.

A single count supports this clone. The chain couples TRBV11-2 to TRBJ2-1, with TRBD1 matching 7 bases. V lost 3 bases to trimming and J lost 6 bases; unmatched junction nucleotides: 2. The CDR3 sequence is 13 residues long. Germline V gene data show CDR1 as SGHAT and CDR2 as FQNNGV. In DNA, the CDR3 is TGTGCCAGCAGCTTGAGACAGGGCAATGAGCAGTTCTTC. It yields the protein CASSLRQGNEQFF.

The CDR3 reads CASSPDRGADTQYF. The CDR3 DNA is TGCGCCAGCAGCCCCGACAGGGGGGCAGATACGCAGTATTTT. This sequence joins TRBV5-1 and TRBJ2-3, with TRBD1 identical over 9 bases. Germline values: CDR1 SGHRS, CDR2 YFSETQ. Trimming took 4 bases from V and 4 from J; bases not matched to a gene: 4. CDR3 length: 14 residues.

This clone was detected only once. The rearrangement links TRBV18 to TRBJ1-1; 9 bases match TRBD1. This CDR3 contains 16 residues. V lost 0 bases to trimming and J lost 2 bases; unmatched junction nucleotides: 4. Germline-derived CDR1 and CDR2 are KGHSH and LQKENI. CDR3 nucleotides: TGTGCCAGCTCACCACCCGGGACAGGGTTTAACACTGAAGCTTTCTTT. Its translation: CASSPPGTGFNTEAFF.

The chain joins TRBV18 to TRBJ2-7; D gene ambiguous. The CDR3 covers 14 residues. Germline loops: CDR1 KGHSH, CDR2 LQKENI. V was clipped by 3 bases and J by 3 bases, with 12 bases between them. The CDR3 coding sequence is TGTGCCAGCTCACCGGGATTGTTGAGCTACGAGCAGTACTTC. Translated: CASSPGLLSYEQYF.

The CDR3 DNA follows: TGTGCCAGCACCTCGAGAGTAGAAGTACCCCAGCATTTT. It yields the protein CASTSRVEVPQHF. This chain joins TRBV6-1 and TRBJ1-5; D gene unclear. V lost 7 bases to trimming and J lost 10 bases, with 17 bases between them. The CDR3 covers 13 residues. Germline V lookup: CDR1 MNHNS, CDR2 SASEGT.

CDR3 nucleotides: TGTGCTAGTGGTAAGACAGGGGGCGGAAGAGCGGACACTGAAGCTTTCTTT. Protein sequence: CASGKTGGGRADTEAFF. This rearrangement joins TRBV12-5 to TRBJ1-1; TRBD1 matches 10 bases. J was trimmed by 3 bases and V by 5 bases; bases with no gene match: 12. The length of the CDR3 is 17 residues. Germline-derived CDR1 and CDR2 are LGHNT and FRNRAP.

The rearrangement joins TRBV6-5 to TRBJ2-7; D possibly corresponds to TRBD1 (6 bases). This CDR3 is 16 amino acids long. Germline V lookup: CDR1 MNHEY, CDR2 SVGAGI. V shed 0 bases and J shed 1 base, with 13 bases lying between them. The CDR3 loop is CASSYSSRGSSYEQYF. The CDR3 region has the DNA TGTGCCAGCAGTTACTCGAGCAGGGGTTCGTCCTACGAGCAGTACTTC.

V usage is TRBV21-1 and J usage is TRBJ1-1. TRBV21-1 is listed as a pseudogene. The CDR3 sequence is 14 residues long. DNA of the CDR3: TGTGCCACCCCCGGGGGACACTCAAGCACTGAAGCTTTCTTT. This sequence encodes CATPGGHSSTEAFF.

The chain uses TRBV5-1 and TRBJ2-1; the D gene is possibly TRBD2 (6 bases). The CDR3 has 16 residues. Germline loops: CDR1 SGHRS, CDR2 YFSETQ. V was clipped by 0 bases and J by 6 bases, with 16 bases between them. CDR3 DNA: TGCGCCAGCAGCTTGGGATCCGCGTTTAGCGGCAATGAGCAGTTCTTC. This codes for CASSLGSAFSGNEQFF.

The J gene is TRBJ2-5, the V gene TRBV7-9; 8 bases line up with TRBD2. The J call is uncertain, as TRBJ2-7 better fits the DNA end. The CDR3 length is 15 residues. The germline gives CDR1 SEHNR, CDR2 FQNEAQ (reference sequence). CDR3 sequence (DNA): TGTGCCAGCAGCTACGAGCGGGAGAGGCCCTACGAGCAGTACTTC. Residues: CASSYERERPYEQYF.

V gene TRBV30 combines with J gene TRBJ1-2; D ambiguous. Per germline, CDR1 GTSNPN and CDR2 SVGIG (reference sequence). This CDR3 is 11 amino acids long. V lost 5 bases and J lost 6, with 10 bases in between. The CDR3 sequence: CAWQDGDGYTF. The CDR3 DNA sequence: TGTGCCTGGCAAGACGGGGATGGCTACACCTTC.

This chain links TRBV6-1 with TRBJ2-3; 10 bases match TRBD2. This CDR3 contains 15 residues. Germline trimming cut 6 bases from V and 6 bases from J; bases unmatched to any gene: 9. Germline values: CDR1 MNHNS, CDR2 SASEGT. The CDR3 nucleotides read TGTGCCAGCAGCCCTCTAGCGGGGGCGGGGGATACGCAGTATTTT. Translated: CASSPLAGAGDTQYF.